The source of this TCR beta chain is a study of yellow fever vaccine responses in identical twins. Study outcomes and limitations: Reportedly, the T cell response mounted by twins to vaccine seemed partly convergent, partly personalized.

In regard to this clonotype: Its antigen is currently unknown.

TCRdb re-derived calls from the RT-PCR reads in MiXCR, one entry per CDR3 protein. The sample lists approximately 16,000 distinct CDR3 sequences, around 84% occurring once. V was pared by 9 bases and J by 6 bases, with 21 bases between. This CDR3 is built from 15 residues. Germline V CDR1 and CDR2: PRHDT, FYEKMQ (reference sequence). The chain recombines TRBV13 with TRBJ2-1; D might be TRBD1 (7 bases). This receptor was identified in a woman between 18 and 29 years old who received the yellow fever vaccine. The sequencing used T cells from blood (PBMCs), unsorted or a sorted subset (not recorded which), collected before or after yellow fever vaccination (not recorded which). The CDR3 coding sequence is TGTGCCAGGGAACGGGGGACAGCGTCTACCAATGAGCAGTTCTTC. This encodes CARERGTASTNEQFF.